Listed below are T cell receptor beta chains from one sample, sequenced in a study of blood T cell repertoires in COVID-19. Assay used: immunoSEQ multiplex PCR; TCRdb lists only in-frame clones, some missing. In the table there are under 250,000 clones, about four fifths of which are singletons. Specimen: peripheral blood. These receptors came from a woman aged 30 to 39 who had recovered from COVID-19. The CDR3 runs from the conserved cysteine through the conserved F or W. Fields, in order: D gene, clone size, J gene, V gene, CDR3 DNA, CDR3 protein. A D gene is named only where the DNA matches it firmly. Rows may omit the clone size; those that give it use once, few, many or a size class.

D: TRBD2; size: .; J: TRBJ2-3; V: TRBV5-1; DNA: TGCGCCAGCAGCCGCGGACTAGGGGGCACAGATACGCAGTATTTT; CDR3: CASSRGLGGTDTQYF
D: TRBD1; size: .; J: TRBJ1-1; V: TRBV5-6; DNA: TGTGCCAGCAGCTTGGGGGCGACAGGGGTATGGAAGACTGAAGCTTTCTTT; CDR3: CASSLGATGVWKTEAFF
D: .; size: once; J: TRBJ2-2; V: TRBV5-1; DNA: TGCGCCAGCAGCTTGGACAGGGTTGGGGCCGGGGAGCTGTTTTTT; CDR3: CASSLDRVGAGELFF
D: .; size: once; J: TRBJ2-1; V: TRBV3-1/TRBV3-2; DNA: TGTGCCAGCAGCCCTCAGGGGTCGTCCTACAATGAGCAGTTCTTC; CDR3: CASSPQGSSYNEQFF
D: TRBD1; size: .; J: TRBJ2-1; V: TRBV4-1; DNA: TGCGCCAGCAGCTCTCACCCGGGACAGGGCTACAATGAGCAGTTCTTC; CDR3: CASSSHPGQGYNEQFF
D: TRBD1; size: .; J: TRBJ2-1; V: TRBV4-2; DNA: TGTGCCAGCAGCCTGGCAAAGGGGGCGAGTGAGCAGTTCTTC; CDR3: CASSLAKGASEQFF
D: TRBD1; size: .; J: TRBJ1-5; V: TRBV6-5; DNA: TGTGCCAGCAGTCACTCAGGGGGATCGAATCAGCCCCAGCATTTT; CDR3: CASSHSGGSNQPQHF
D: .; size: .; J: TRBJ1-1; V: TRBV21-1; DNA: TGTGCCAGCAGCAAAGCGGGCCCCGAGGGAACTGAAGCTTTCTTT; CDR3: CASSKAGPEGTEAFF
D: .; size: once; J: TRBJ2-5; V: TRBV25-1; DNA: TGTGCCAGCAGCCCACCGGGCCAAGAGACCCAGTACTTC; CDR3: CASSPPGQETQYF
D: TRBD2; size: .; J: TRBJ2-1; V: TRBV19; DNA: TGTGCCAGTAGTCCGGGGACTAGTCCATACTCCTACAATGAGCAGTTCTTC; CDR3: CASSPGTSPYSYNEQFF